Each of the 7 T cell receptor beta chains below was sequenced from the same sample in a study of T cell responses to AZD1222 COVID-19 vaccine. The method was immunoSEQ multiplex PCR; TCRdb's version includes in-frame clones alone and lacks a portion of them. The table lists about 160,000 clones, around 90% of them singletons. Sequenced here: peripheral blood, sampled 28 days after the second AZD1222 dose. Every receptor here comes from an adult who received the AZD1222 COVID-19 vaccine.

V usage is TRBV19 and J usage is TRBJ2-2; 9 bases fit TRBD1. The V gene end was trimmed by 8 bases and the J gene end by 6 bases; junction bases not matched to a gene: 10. Germline CDR1 reads LNHDA; CDR2 reads SQIVND (reference sequence). The CDR3 has 15 amino acids. CDR3 nucleotide sequence: TGTGCCAGTTATCCGGGACAGGGCTTTCCCGGGGAGCTGTTTTTT. It translates to CASYPGQGFPGELFF.

The gene calls are TRBV30 and TRBJ1-3; D not certain. There are 13 residues in the CDR3. The ends were cut back, 2 bases at V and 0 bases at J, with 5 bases in the middle. The germline gives CDR1 GTSNPN, CDR2 SVGIG (reference sequence). Here the CDR3 reads CAWSRSSGNTIYF. The CDR3, as DNA: TGTGCCTGGAGTAGGAGCTCTGGAAACACCATATATTTT.

The chain employs TRBV20-1 and TRBJ2-7; D is unclear. The length of the CDR3 is 11 residues. The germline V gene encodes CDR1 DFQATT and CDR2 SNEGSKA (reference sequence). The germline V and J ends were trimmed by 4 bases and 6 bases, with 10 bases remaining between them. CDR3 sequence (DNA): TGCAGTGCTAACGACATGGTCGAGCAGTACTTC. Protein product: CSANDMVEQYF.

This chain uses TRBV6-2 or TRBV6-3 with TRBJ1-2; 7 bases agree with TRBD1. Germline V lookup: CDR1 MNHEY, CDR2 SVGEGT. V gave up 2 bases and J gave up 5 bases; unmatched junction bases: 2. The CDR3 is 13 amino acids. CDR3 protein: CASSYGTDYGYTF. CDR3 DNA: TGTGCCAGCAGTTACGGGACAGATTATGGCTACACCTTC.

The DNA for the CDR3 is TGCGCCAGCACCGACACAACTACTAGCGGGAGTATGTCCTACAATGAGCAGTTCTTC. Translated, it gives CASTDTTTSGSMSYNEQFF. This chain joins TRBV5-1 and TRBJ2-1, with 11 positions matching TRBD2. The CDR3 has 19 amino acids. CDR1 and CDR2 from the germline V gene are SGHRS and YFSETQ. V trimming: 6 bases; J trimming: 1 base; junction bases outside the gene matches: 15.

V and J are TRBV7-8 and TRBJ2-1; D gene uncertain. The germline V gene encodes CDR1 SGHVS and CDR2 FQNEAQ. Trimming cost V 6 bases and J 5 bases, with 8 bases left between them. The CDR3 is 12 residues long. CDR3 in DNA: TGTGCCAGCAGGCCCGCCAACAATGAGCAGTTCTTC. It codes for CASRPANNEQFF.

The chain links TRBV10-2 to TRBJ2-3; tentative D call: TRBD2 (6 bases). Germline V CDR1 and CDR2: WSHSY, SAAADI. CDR3 length equals 17 residues. Trimming left V 7 bases short and J 5 bases short, with 25 bases between. The CDR3 DNA sequence: TGCGCCAGCACCGGACCTGGGCGGGTCCTCGGGGGAGATACGCAGTATTTT. Protein product: CASTGPGRVLGGDTQYF.